The T cell receptor (beta chain) described here comes from a study of blood T cell repertoires in COVID-19. Overall study: Nucleic acid was either cDNA or gDNA, and it came from T cells, B-cell-depleted T cells, or PBMCs.

In assigning cohorts, the study relied on participant-reported clinical history. V trimming: 3 bases; J trimming: 4 bases; junction bases outside the gene matches: 14. The CDR3 has 16 residues. The germline V gene has CDR1 DFQATT and CDR2 SNEGSKA (reference sequence). Profiled with immunoSEQ multiplex PCR; TCRdb holds only in-frame clones, not every one. The sample includes a few hundred thousand clones, 80% to 90% of them seen just once. A few counts support this clone. Sequenced sample: PBMCs or T cells enriched from blood (not recorded which). The receptor comes from a woman aged 50 to 60 who had been exposed to COVID-19. This chain joins TRBV20-1 and TRBJ1-1; the match to TRBD1 covers 7 bases. CDR3 nucleotide sequence: TGCAGTGCTAGTGACTCATACAGGGGTTTGGGCACTGAAGCTTTCTTT. As protein: CSASDSYRGLGTEAFF.